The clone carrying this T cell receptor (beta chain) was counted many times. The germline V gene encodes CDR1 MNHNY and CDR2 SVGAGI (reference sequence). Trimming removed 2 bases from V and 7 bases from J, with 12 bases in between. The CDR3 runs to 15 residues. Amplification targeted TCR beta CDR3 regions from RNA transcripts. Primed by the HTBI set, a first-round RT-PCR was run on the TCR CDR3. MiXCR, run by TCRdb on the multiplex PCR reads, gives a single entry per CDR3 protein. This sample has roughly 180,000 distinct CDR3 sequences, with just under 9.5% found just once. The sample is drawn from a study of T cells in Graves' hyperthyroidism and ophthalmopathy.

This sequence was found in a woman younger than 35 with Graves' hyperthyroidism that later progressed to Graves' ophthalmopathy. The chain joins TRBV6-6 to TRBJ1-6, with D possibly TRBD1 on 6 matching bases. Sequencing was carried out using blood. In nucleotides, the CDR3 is TGTGCCAGCAGTTACGACTTAGGGGGGAATTCACCCCTCCACTTT. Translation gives CASSYDLGGNSPLHF.